This is a list of T cell receptor beta chains from one sample in a study of shared clonotypes between healthy human individuals. Method: immunoSEQ multiplex PCR; TCRdb's copy keeps in-frame clones and lacks some. This sample has under 600,000 clones, with about 98% found just once. Sample: naive CD8+ T cells sorted from blood. Receptor source: a young man in good health. The CDR3 runs from the conserved cysteine through the conserved F or W. The D gene is left open where the match is weak. Clone size appears in some rows only: once, few, many, or a class for an expanded clone.

CDR3 protein	CDR3 DNA	D gene	V gene	J gene	clone size
CASSIALYNEQFF	TGTGCCAGCTCAATCGCCCTCTACAATGAGCAGTTCTTC	.	TRBV18	TRBJ2-1	few
CSVEERTRNPNEQFF	TGCAGCGTTGAAGAGCGGACTAGAAACCCCAATGAGCAGTTCTTC	TRBD2	TRBV29-1	TRBJ2-1	.
CASSGAYLESNQPQHF	TGTGCCAGCAGTGGGGCCTACCTGGAAAGCAATCAGCCCCAGCATTTT	.	TRBV2	TRBJ1-5	.
CASSFAGGTQETQYF	TGTGCCAGCAGCTTTGCGGGAGGGACCCAAGAGACCCAGTACTTC	TRBD2	TRBV7-9	TRBJ2-5	.
CASSLTLSYEQYF	TGTGCCAGCAGTTTAACACTCTCCTACGAGCAGTACTTC	.	TRBV27	TRBJ2-7	.
CASSLDGLAGTDTQYF	TGTGCCAGCAGCTTGGATGGACTAGCGGGCACAGATACGCAGTATTTT	TRBD2	TRBV5-6	TRBJ2-3	.
CASSMIKDSTGELFF	TGTGCCAGTAGTATGATAAAGGATTCCACCGGGGAGCTGTTTTTT	.	TRBV19	TRBJ2-2	.
CASSLEQGGGNQPQHF	TGCGCCAGCAGCCTGGAACAGGGGGGCGGCAATCAGCCCCAGCATTTT	TRBD1	TRBV4-1	TRBJ1-5	.
CATVGEGGEQYF	TGTGCCACCGTGGGGGAGGGGGGCGAGCAGTACTTC	.	TRBV5-4	TRBJ2-7	.
CASSQGTLNYEQYF	TGCGCCAGCAGCCAGGGGACCCTTAACTACGAGCAGTACTTC	.	TRBV5-1	TRBJ2-7	.
CASSLETSGSIGTDTQYF	TGTGCCAGCAGCTTAGAGACTAGCGGGAGCATCGGCACAGATACGCAGTATTTT	TRBD2	TRBV7-6	TRBJ2-3	.
CAISEMQGSSTDTQYF	TGTGCCATCAGTGAAATGCAGGGCTCTAGCACAGATACGCAGTATTTT	.	TRBV10-3	TRBJ2-3	.
CASSYSGSNQPQHF	TGTGCCAGCAGTTACTCTGGGAGCAATCAGCCCCAGCATTTT	.	TRBV6-5	TRBJ1-5	.
CASSQEVGQRYEQYF	TGCGCCAGCAGCCAAGAAGTGGGCCAACGCTACGAGCAGTACTTC	.	TRBV4-3	TRBJ2-7	.
CASSSHGSVGYTF	TGTGCCAGCAGCTCACACGGGTCGGTTGGCTACACCTTC	.	TRBV7-9	TRBJ1-2	.
CSVVPGHITYEQYF	TGCAGCGTTGTACCCGGACATATCACGTACGAGCAGTACTTC	.	TRBV29-1	TRBJ2-7	.
CASSVGGSTNEQFF	TGTGCCAGCAGCGTTGGCGGGAGTACCAATGAGCAGTTCTTC	TRBD2	TRBV9	TRBJ2-1	.
CASSQRQGLRYEQYF	TGTGCCAGTAGTCAAAGACAGGGTCTTCGGTACGAGCAGTACTTC	TRBD1	TRBV19	TRBJ2-7	.
CACTREPSSYEQYF	TGTGCCTGTACTCGAGAACCAAGCTCCTACGAGCAGTACTTC	.	TRBV30	TRBJ2-7	.
CASSIFAGKTYEQYF	TGTGCCAGTAGTATCTTCGCAGGGAAGACCTACGAGCAGTACTTC	.	TRBV19	TRBJ2-7	.
CASSYGGRVVETQYF	TGTGCCAGCAGTTACGGGGGGAGGGTTGTGGAGACCCAGTACTTC	TRBD2	TRBV6-5	TRBJ2-5	.
CASSLLAGEYRHETQYF	TGTGCCAGCAGCTTACTAGCGGGAGAGTACCGGCACGAGACCCAGTACTTC	TRBD2	TRBV7-9	TRBJ2-5	.
CASSQGVFQTGGDPYF	TGTGCCAGCAGCCAAGGGGTTTTCCAGACAGGGGGCGACCCGTACTTC	TRBD1	TRBV14	TRBJ2-5	.
CASSPQVSPGYEQYF	TGTGCCAGCAGTCCACAGGTTTCGCCGGGCTACGAGCAGTACTTC	.	TRBV27	TRBJ2-7	once
CASSHRTGDYEQYF	TGTGCCAGCAGCCACAGGACAGGAGACTACGAGCAGTACTTC	TRBD1	TRBV14	TRBJ2-7	.
CASSPLAGGEAYEQYF	TGCGCCAGCAGCCCCTTAGCGGGAGGGGAGGCCTACGAGCAGTACTTC	TRBD2	TRBV5-1	TRBJ2-7	.
CATSSRLGLHEQYF	TGTGCCACCAGCAGCCGCTTGGGTCTTCACGAGCAGTACTTC	.	TRBV15	TRBJ2-7	.
CASSLLGADTQYF	TGTGCCAGCAGTTTATTGGGGGCGGATACGCAGTATTTT	.	TRBV27	TRBJ2-3	.
CASPQSGLADKGTYNEQFF	TGCGCCAGCCCTCAATCCGGTCTAGCGGACAAAGGGACGTACAATGAGCAGTTCTTC	TRBD2	TRBV23-1	TRBJ2-1	.
CASSERDGTQYF	TGCGCCAGCAGTGAGAGGGACGGGACCCAGTACTTC	.	TRBV10-1	TRBJ2-5	.
CASSQEYRGNYGYTF	TGCGCCAGCAGCCAAGAATACAGGGGTAACTATGGCTACACCTTC	TRBD1	TRBV4-3	TRBJ1-2	.
CASSQTGTGGTEAFF	TGTGCCAGCAGCCAGACCGGGACAGGGGGCACTGAAGCTTTCTTT	TRBD1	TRBV5-4	TRBJ1-1	.
CASSLGRLAGWTYNEQFF	TGTGCCAGCAGCTTAGGGCGACTAGCGGGTTGGACCTACAATGAGCAGTTCTTC	TRBD2	TRBV7-2	TRBJ2-1	.
CASSGTGDTQYF	TGTGCCAGCAGTGGGACGGGAGATACGCAGTATTTT	.	TRBV28	TRBJ2-3	.
CASSPGSYGYTF	TGTGCCAGCAGCCCCGGAAGCTATGGCTACACCTTC	.	TRBV7-9	TRBJ1-2	.
CASSGSYNEQFF	TGTGCCAGCAGTGGCTCCTACAATGAGCAGTTCTTC	.	TRBV2	TRBJ2-1	once
CASSPRTSGYEQYF	TGTGCCAGCAGTCCCAGGACTAGCGGGTACGAGCAGTACTTC	TRBD2	TRBV28	TRBJ2-7	.
CASSQSKPLPDSTDTQYF	TGCGCCAGCAGTCAATCCAAGCCCTTACCGGACAGCACAGATACGCAGTATTTT	.	TRBV23-1	TRBJ2-3	.
CAISGRDGRVDEQFF	TGTGCCATCAGTGGGCGCGACGGGAGGGTGGATGAGCAGTTCTTC	TRBD2	TRBV10-3	TRBJ2-1	.